Presented here are 9 T cell receptor beta chains from one specimen sequenced in a study of radiation and T cells in renal cell carcinoma. Time point reported: baseline pretreatment blood. Treatment of the sample: 15 Gy SBRT to primary tumor, nephrectomy 4 weeks later. Measured with immunoSEQ multiplex PCR; TCRdb has only the in-frame clones, and not every one. Of some 150,000 clones listed, roughly 85% are singletons. Sequences were derived from blood, sampled from a patient whose treatment included radiotherapy and nephrectomy. These receptors originate from a woman between 45 and 65 years old with renal cell carcinoma.

The chain combines TRBV5-6 with TRBJ1-2; D call uncertain. The CDR3 contains 14 residues. V lost 4 bases, J lost 2 bases, and 12 bases lay in between. Germline-derived CDR1 and CDR2 are SGHDT and YYEEEE. The CDR3 DNA follows: TGTGCCAGCAGCCCCCCGGACGGAAACTATGGCTACACCTTC. Protein product: CASSPPDGNYGYTF.

On this clone: At one of its ends the junction is not consistent with the germline gene, which may arise from a read error. V and J are TRBV11-2 and TRBJ1-4; 7 bases are shared with TRBD1. This CDR3 region has 13 residues. CDR1 is SGHAT and CDR2 is FQNNGV in the germline V gene. The CDR3: CASSLLSPNRGSF. CDR3 nucleotide sequence: TGTGCCAGCAGCTTATTATCACCCAACAGGGGTTCGTTT.

This clone has more than one count but fewer than ten. The chain carries TRBV2 and TRBJ1-6; D is possibly TRBD1 (5 bases). The V gene lost 5 bases and the J gene lost 7 bases, with 6 bases spanning the gap. Germline loops: CDR1 SNHLY, CDR2 FYNNEI. The CDR3 is made up of 12 amino acids. CDR3 amino acids: CASSNRNSPLHF. CDR3 in DNA: TGTGCCAGCAGTAACAGGAATTCACCCCTCCACTTT.

The V and J genes are TRBV7-8 and TRBJ2-5; tentatively, D is TRBD1 (5 bases). CDR1 and CDR2 (germline): SGHVS, FQNEAQ. Trimming removed 5 bases at V and 4 bases at J, with 14 bases between. The CDR3 has 14 amino acids. CDR3 sequence reads: CASSPRRRGETQYF. CDR3 sequence (DNA): TGTGCCAGCAGCCCCCGCCGTAGGGGAGAGACCCAGTACTTC.

V gene TRBV6-5 combines with J gene TRBJ1-5; D may be TRBD1 (6 bases). Germline V gene sequence: CDR1 MNHEY, CDR2 SVGAGI. The CDR3 length is 14 residues. V was clipped by 6 bases and J by 6 bases, with 15 bases between them. The CDR3 protein is CASRPYREGQPQHF. The CDR3 coding sequence is TGTGCCAGCAGACCCTACAGGGAGGGTCAGCCCCAGCATTTT.

The genes are TRBV2 and TRBJ2-2; D is unresolved. Germline V gene data show CDR1 as SNHLY and CDR2 as FYNNEI. Between the trimmed V and J ends, which lost 7 bases and 6 bases, there was a span of 12 bases. This CDR3 is built from 13 residues. The CDR3: CASTLGFSGELFF. CDR3 nucleotide sequence: TGTGCCAGCACCCTTGGGTTTTCCGGGGAGCTGTTTTTT.

The genes are TRBV7-2 and TRBJ1-2; the D gene is possibly TRBD1 (5 bases). Trimming removed 2 bases from V and 5 bases from J, with 12 bases in between. The CDR3 spans 14 residues. CDR1 and CDR2 from the germline V gene are SGHTA and FQGNSA. The DNA of the CDR3 is TGTGCCAGCAGCTTACGGGGCAGCGGTTATGGCTACACCTTC. Residues: CASSLRGSGYGYTF.

The chain combines TRBV30 with TRBJ1-3; TRBD1 agrees at 7 bases. V trimming: 4 bases; J trimming: 4 bases; junction bases outside the gene matches: 4. The germline V gene has CDR1 GTSNPN and CDR2 SVGIG (reference sequence). The CDR3 extends over 13 amino acids. The DNA for the CDR3 is TGTGCCTGGATGACAGGGATGGGAAACACCATATATTTT. Its protein is CAWMTGMGNTIYF.

The chain has TRBV5-1 and TRBJ2-3, with 7 bases fitting TRBD2. With V trimmed by 4 bases and J by 5 bases, 13 bases remained unmatched. CDR1 and CDR2 from the germline V gene are SGHRS and YFSETQ. This CDR3 spans 16 amino acids. CDR3 coding DNA: TGCGCCAGCAGCATCCTTGCGGGGGACCGGCTAGATACGCAGTATTTT. Protein sequence: CASSILAGDRLDTQYF. The variable domain in full, completed from reference TRBV5-1 and TRBJ2-3, reads KAGVTQTPRYLIKTRGQQVTLSCSPISGHRSVSWYQQTPGQGLQFLFEYFSETQRNKGNFPGRFSGRQFSNSRSEMNVSTLELGDSALYLCASSILAGDRLDTQYFGPGTRLTVL.